Reported below is one T cell receptor (beta chain). The antigen remains unidentified. This entry belongs to a study of shared clonotypes between healthy human individuals. Study background: There were three CD4 naive, three CD4 memory, two CD8 naive and one CD8 memory plates per donor. Overall study findings and caveats: Larger estimated richness was generally seen in naive subsets than in memory subsets. Relative to their counterparts shared across all four donors, non-shared clonotypes exhibited diminished generation probabilities.

This CDR3 is built from 15 residues. V lost 3 bases to trimming and J lost 1 base; unmatched junction nucleotides: 1. The germline CDR1 and CDR2 sequences are SGHRS and YFSETQ. The investigators split CD4+ cells into a CD45RA+ naive subset and a CD45RA-negative memory subset. The repertoire was sequenced with immunoSEQ multiplex PCR; TCRdb's copy has only in-frame clones and lacks some. The data hold around 2.3 million clones, with almost 96% observed a single time. The V call is TRBV5-1, the J call TRBJ1-5, with TRBD1 matching 10 bases. The sequence was obtained from a man younger than 30 in good health. The sequenced sample consisted of naive CD4+ T cells sorted from blood. Subset: CD45RA+ positively selected. This chain's CDR3 is CASSWTGGSNQPQHF. The DNA of the CDR3 is TGCGCCAGCAGCTGGACAGGGGGAAGCAATCAGCCCCAGCATTTT.